The next 6 T cell receptor beta chains were all read from a single sample in a study of CD8+ T cells in alopecia areata. The sequencing template was cDNA reverse transcribed from extracted RNA. The data were produced by immunoSEQ multiplex PCR, yet TCRdb's version contains in-frame clones alone and is incomplete. The repertoire consists of 3,800 or so clones, none detected only once. After pooling, cutaneous lymph node cells were sorted with CD4, CD8alpha, NKG2D, NKG2ACE and other markers. The sample taken for sequencing was CD8+ T cells sorted from a lymph node. The origin of the receptors is a C3H/HeJ mouse with alopecia areata. This line is of MHC haplotype H2-k.

This clone came up many times. The genes are named according to mouse. Read data end 4 residues before the CDR3 end; the end is taken from the germline J gene. The rearrangement links TRBV13-2 to TRBJ2-2, with a possible D match to TRBD1 (6 bases). Trimming shortened V by 6 bases and J by 5 bases, and 17 bases separated the two germline ends. Germline CDR1 is NNHNN and CDR2 is SYGAGS (reference sequence). CDR3 size: 15 residues. The sequenced CDR3 bases are TGTGCCAGCGTTCCTCCGGGACAAAAAACCGGG. As protein: CASVPPGQKTG. The full CDR3 reads CASVPPGQKTGQLYF.

This clone was seen ten or more times. The genes and germline here are from mouse. From the germline J gene comes the end of the CDR3, since the read stops 4 residues before it. The chain links TRBV31 to TRBJ2-1; 9 positions match TRBD1. Trimming took 3 bases from V and 5 from J; bases not matched to a gene: 5. Looked up from germline, CDR1 is GKSSPN and CDR2 is SITVG. The CDR3 is made up of 14 amino acids. This chain's CDR3 is CAWSAGTGNAEQFF. The sequenced CDR3 bases are TGTGCCTGGAGCGCCGGGACAGGGAATGCT.

This clone came up many times. Germline and genes here are mouse. The read ends 4 residues shy of where the CDR3 ends; the end is completed using the germline J gene. The chain carries TRBV17 and TRBJ1-1; D remains ambiguous. The CDR3 runs to 13 residues. The germline V gene has CDR1 MNHDT and CDR2 YYDKIL. V was shortened by 4 bases and J by 1 base, with 7 bases between the two germline ends. Here the CDR3 reads CASSIGVNTEVFF. The CDR3 DNA, read in part, is TGTGCTAGCAGTATTGGGGTAAACACA.

There are many counts of this clone. Genes and germline come from the mouse. The part of the CDR3 DNA that was read is TGTGCCTGGAGGAACTGGGGGGGAGAC. This gives the protein CAWRNWGGD. The entire CDR3 reads CAWRNWGGDTQYF. This chain joins TRBV31 and TRBJ2-5; 10 bases are shared with TRBD2. Sequencing ends 4 residues short of the CDR3 end; the germline J gene provides the rest. Per germline, CDR1 GKSSPN and CDR2 SITVG. The CDR3 runs to 13 residues. Supplemented by reference TRBV31 and TRBJ2-5, the full variable domain reads AQTIHQWPVAEIKAVGSPLSLGCTIKGKSSPNLYWYWQATGGTLQQLFYSITVGQVESVVQLNLSASRPKDDQFILSTEKLLLSHSGFYLCAWRNWGGDTQYFGPGTRLLVL.

This clone was recorded many times. Gene names refer to mouse genes. The read terminates 4 residues ahead of where the CDR3 ends, so the germline J gene completes it. The chain has TRBV13-2 and TRBJ1-2; D not certain. The germline CDR1 and CDR2 sequences are NNHNN and SYGAGS (reference sequence). The CDR3 is 12 residues long. CDR3 region: CASGDAGVDYTF. The covered CDR3 bases are TGTGCCAGCGGTGATGCTGGGGTC.

About this clone: Mouse germline and gene names are used. The CDR3 is CASSDRGYDYTF. The DNA read from the CDR3 is TGTGCCAGCAGTGACAGGGGGTAC. This sequence joins TRBV13-3 and TRBJ1-2, with 7 nucleotides matching TRBD1. The CDR3 extends 4 residues past the end of the read, so its final part is completed from the germline J gene. Per germline, CDR1 NNHDY and CDR2 SYVADS. The CDR3 extends over 12 amino acids.